This record looks at one T cell receptor (beta chain) sequence and its context. The source of the sample is a study of blood T cell repertoires in COVID-19. As for the study in general: The United States, Italy and Spain were the sources of the acute and convalescent COVID-19 samples. The cDNA or gDNA used as material had been derived from T cells, B-cell-depleted T cells, or PBMCs.

Germline CDR1 LGHNA, CDR2 YNFKEQ. Trimming left V 0 bases short and J 5 bases short, with 13 bases between. The CDR3 loop spans 15 amino acids. Per the study methods: How many nucleated cells were present was estimated from reference gene primer amplification. Clones were read by immunoSEQ multiplex PCR, and TCRdb kept only the in-frame ones, dropping some. The DNA was the basis for D and trimming; V, J and clone size are from that table. The table shows approximately 300,000 clones, with roughly 89% occurring only once. The chain carries TRBV4-2 and TRBJ1-2; maybe TRBD1 (5 bases). Material for sequencing was peripheral blood. The TCR sequence derives from a man aged 40-49 years with acute or convalescent COVID-19. The CDR3 DNA is TGTGCCAGCAGCCAAGATTCCCAGGGAGGATATGGCTACACCTTC. Protein sequence: CASSQDSQGGYGYTF.